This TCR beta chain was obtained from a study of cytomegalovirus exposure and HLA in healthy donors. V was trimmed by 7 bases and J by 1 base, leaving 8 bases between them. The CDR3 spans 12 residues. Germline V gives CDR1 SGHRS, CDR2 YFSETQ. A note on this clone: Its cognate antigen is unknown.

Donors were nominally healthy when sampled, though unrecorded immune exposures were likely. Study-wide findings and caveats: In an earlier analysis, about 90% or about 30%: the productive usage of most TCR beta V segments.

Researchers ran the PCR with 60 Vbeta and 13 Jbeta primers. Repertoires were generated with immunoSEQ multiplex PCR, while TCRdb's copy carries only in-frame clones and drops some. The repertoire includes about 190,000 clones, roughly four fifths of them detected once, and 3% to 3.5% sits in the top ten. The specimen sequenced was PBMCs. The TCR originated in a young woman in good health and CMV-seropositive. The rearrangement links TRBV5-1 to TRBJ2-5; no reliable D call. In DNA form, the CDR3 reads TGCGCCAGCCACGACACCCAAGAGACCCAGTACTTC. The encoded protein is CASHDTQETQYF.